This T cell receptor beta chain was identified in a study of T cells in Graves' hyperthyroidism and ophthalmopathy. At the level of the study: Peripheral blood was taken when the disease was first diagnosed, before any treatment began. The study's findings and limits: Most clonotypes expanded in the thyroid (above 0.001) were also present in blood.

Germline lookup yields CDR1 MGHRA and CDR2 YSYEKL. Trimming left V 4 bases short and J 2 bases short, with 15 bases between. The CDR3 length is 15 residues. What was amplified from RNA transcripts were TCR beta CDR3 regions. RT-PCR in the first round (using the HTBI primer set) targeted the TCR CDR3. Via MiXCR, TCRdb re-called the multiplex PCR reads, giving one row per CDR3 protein. The table has some 350,000 distinct CDR3 sequences, 15% to 17% seen once. Those with hyperthyroidism were 18 to 65 years old, newly diagnosed, and ill for under 2 months. The study based diagnoses on clinical symptoms, serum thyroxine and TRAb, thyroid ultrasound and orbital computed tomography. This clonotype appeared a few times. The antigen is not known.

The sequence derives from a woman aged 18 to 35 with Graves' hyperthyroidism that later progressed to Graves' ophthalmopathy. Sequencing used blood. The chain links TRBV4-1 to TRBJ2-7; D is possibly TRBD1 (6 bases). CDR3 DNA sequence: TGCGCCAGCAGCCCACAAAACAGGGTGGCCTACGAGCAGTACTTC. Translating it yields CASSPQNRVAYEQYF.